The T cell receptor (beta chain) described here comes from a study of CD8 T cells in ankylosing spondylitis. Study results and caveats: Ankylosing spondylitis blood appeared to carry a characteristic TCR beta motif of fewer than 10 highly homologous variants.

For TCR beta, libraries came from quantitative 5'-RACE with molecular barcodes. In TCRdb, the 5' RACE reads were re-called with MiXCR into one record per CDR3 protein. The top ten hold around 19% of the sample, which has under 850,000 distinct CDR3 sequences, 15% to 20% seen once. This clonotype was found many times. Its matching antigen is unknown. The trim removed 3 bases at V and 6 bases at J, leaving 1 base unmatched. The CDR3 extends over 11 amino acids. Germline CDR1 and CDR2: SQVTM and ANQGSEA. This clonotype was sampled from a male donor with ankylosing spondylitis. The sample was blood, either unsorted or a sorted T cell fraction (not recorded which). The V gene is TRBV29-1, the J gene TRBJ2-7; 8 bases agree with TRBD2. CDR3 DNA: TGCAGCGTTGATGCGGGAGGCGAGCAGTACTTC. It specifies CSVDAGGEQYF.